This entry concerns a single TCR beta chain. From germline, CDR1 is KGHSH and CDR2 LQKENI. The CDR3 is 14 residues long. Trimming at V came to 4 bases and at J to 10 bases, leaving 8 bases not matched to a gene. Healthy bone marrow donors supplied every sample. This entry comes from a study of cytomegalovirus exposure and HLA in healthy donors. The study ran its PCR with 60 Vbeta and 13 Jbeta primers. As processed by the authors: The authors later counted roughly 76 million unique TCR beta chains, some 10 million of them shared. Sequencing used immunoSEQ multiplex PCR; TCRdb keeps in-frame clones, though not all of them. V, J and clone size were drawn from that table, and D and trimming were deduced from the DNA. The sample consists of roughly 120,000 clones, about four fifths of them appearing once.

The receptor was isolated from a woman between 18 and 30 years old in good health and CMV-seronegative. Sequencing was carried out using PBMCs. The rearrangement links TRBV18 to TRBJ1-1; 11 bases are a match to TRBD1. The DNA for the CDR3 is TGTGCCAGCTCACAGGGGACAGGGGGAGGTGGAGCTTTCTTT. This translates into CASSQGTGGGGAFF.